These 13 T cell receptor beta chains came from one sample sequenced in a study of T cell repertoires in cytomegalovirus infection. MiXCR, applied by TCRdb to the reads, yields one record per CDR3 protein. The table includes about 100,000 distinct CDR3 sequences, more than 15% detected once. Material: PBMCs. All receptors derive from a human donor in good health (CMV status not recorded). Some clones in this sample may be carry-over from other donors' samples.

The rearrangement joins TRBV28 to TRBJ2-7; 7 bases map to TRBD1. V lost 5 bases, J lost 7 bases, and 14 bases stayed unmatched. This CDR3 spans 15 amino acids. Germline V gives CDR1 MDHEN, CDR2 SYDVKM. The CDR3 region is CASSINTGAPGEQYF. Written as DNA, the CDR3 is TGTGCCAGCAGTATCAATACAGGGGCGCCGGGGGAGCAGTACTTC.

The CDR3 DNA reads as TGCGCCAGCAGCCCCCCCCGGGGGGGCCGGGAGACCCAGTACTTC. Its protein product is CASSPPRGGRETQYF. The V call is TRBV4-1, the J call TRBJ2-5, with TRBD2 matching over 8 bases. Germline V gene sequence: CDR1 MGHRA, CDR2 YSYEKL. The CDR3 totals 15 residues. The V segment lost 4 bases and the J segment 5 bases; nucleotides outside the gene matches: 9.

This clonotype was detected only a few times. The CDR3 here is CASSSEGATPLHF. For the CDR3, the DNA is TGTGCCAGCAGCTCCGAAGGGGCAACACCCCTCCACTTT. The chain uses TRBV5-4 and TRBJ1-6, with a weak D call TRBD1 (5 bases). V was shortened by 3 bases and J by 11 bases, with 12 bases between the two germline ends. Germline V gene lookup returns CDR1 SGHNT and CDR2 YYREEE (reference sequence). This CDR3 is 13 amino acids long.

The genes are TRBV6-2 or TRBV6-3 and TRBJ2-1, with 8 bases that match TRBD2. The CDR3 is 16 amino acids. Germline values: CDR1 MNHEY, CDR2 SVGEGT. Unmatched junction bases numbered 8, after V lost 2 bases and J lost 5 bases. CDR3 residues: CASSYPSGGKNNEQFF. Written as DNA, the CDR3 is TGTGCCAGCAGTTACCCGAGCGGGGGCAAGAACAATGAGCAGTTCTTC.

The chain carries TRBV29-1 and TRBJ1-2; D is perhaps TRBD1 (6 bases). The germline V and J ends were trimmed by 5 bases and 7 bases, with 14 bases remaining between them. In germline, CDR1 is SQVTM, CDR2 ANQGSEA. CDR3 size: 12 residues. The CDR3 here is CSVQQGPGGYTF. The CDR3 coding sequence is TGCAGCGTTCAGCAGGGGCCGGGTGGCTACACCTTC.

The table lists this clonotype with a few counts. The J gene is TRBJ1-1, the V gene TRBV6-2 or TRBV6-3, with 8 bases aligning to TRBD1. J was trimmed by 4 bases and V by 6 bases; bases with no gene match: 10. The germline V gene has CDR1 MNHEY and CDR2 SVGEGT. The CDR3 has 15 residues. The chain's CDR3 is CASRLRGRRSTEAFF. CDR3 DNA: TGTGCCAGCAGACTCAGGGGGCGGCGATCCACTGAAGCTTTCTTT.

Only a few counts were recorded for this clonotype. J is TRBJ1-1 and V is TRBV6-1; D is unresolved. Per germline, CDR1 MNHNS and CDR2 SASEGT. The V end lost 4 bases, the J end lost 4 bases, and 10 bases lay between the germline ends. The CDR3 extends over 13 amino acids. CDR3 region: CASSGEISTEAFF. The CDR3 nucleotides are TGTGCCAGCAGTGGGGAGATTAGCACTGAAGCTTTCTTT.

The genes are TRBV2 and TRBJ2-7; tentative D call: TRBD2 (6 bases). Germline assignment: CDR1 SNHLY and CDR2 FYNNEI. The CDR3 is 14 amino acids. The V end lost 11 bases, the J end lost 2 bases, and 19 bases lay between the germline ends. The CDR3, as DNA: TGTGCCCAGAAGCGGCAGGAGGGCCCCTACGAGCAGTACTTC. It translates to CAQKRQEGPYEQYF.

This clonotype was counted a few times. This chain uses TRBV20-1 with TRBJ2-7, with D possibly being TRBD1 or TRBD2 (5 bases each). The V end lost 7 bases, the J end lost 4 bases, and 17 bases lay between the germline ends. This CDR3 spans 13 amino acids. Per germline, CDR1 DFQATT and CDR2 SNEGSKA (reference sequence). The CDR3: CSVRDRARYEQYF. The CDR3 bases are TGCAGTGTCCGGGACCGAGCGAGGTACGAGCAGTACTTC.

This clonotype was detected many times. The V and J genes are TRBV7-2 and TRBJ2-1; 9 positions match TRBD1. The CDR3 is 14 residues long. Germline V CDR1 and CDR2: SGHTA, FQGNSA. After removal of 7 bases from V and 3 bases from J, the junction contained 4 bases not matched to a gene. The CDR3 spells CASTPGQGYNEQFF. CDR3 sequence (DNA): TGTGCCAGCACCCCGGGACAGGGCTACAATGAGCAGTTCTTC.

V and J are TRBV4-3 and TRBJ2-3, with D possibly being TRBD2 (6 bases). Germline V lookup: CDR1 LGHNA, CDR2 YSLEER. V lost 0 bases and J 0 bases, leaving 7 bases between the germline ends. There are 15 residues in the CDR3. CDR3 DNA: TGCGCCAGCAGCCAAGAAGGGACTAGCACAGATACGCAGTATTTT. The encoded protein is CASSQEGTSTDTQYF.

CDR3 region: CSVKDSIQETQYF. The DNA for the CDR3 is TGCAGCGTCAAAGACAGTATACAAGAGACCCAGTACTTC. The chain has TRBV29-1 and TRBJ2-5; a weak D match, TRBD1 (5 bases). This CDR3 region has 13 residues. Trimming took off 6 bases at V and 2 bases at J, with 13 bases between the two ends. CDR1 SQVTM and CDR2 ANQGSEA come from the germline V gene.

This clonotype was detected only a few times. V usage is TRBV20-1 and J usage is TRBJ2-3; possible D gene TRBD2, 6 bases. The ends were cut back, 7 bases at V and 6 bases at J, with 8 bases in the middle. The germline CDR1 and CDR2 sequences are DFQATT and SNEGSKA (reference sequence). The CDR3 covers 10 residues. For the CDR3, the DNA is TGCAGTGTGAGCGGGGATACGCAGTATTTT. Translation gives CSVSGDTQYF.